This record covers a single T cell receptor (beta chain). The antigen is unknown. CDR3 length: 17 residues. V lost 2 bases to trimming and J lost 2 bases; unmatched junction nucleotides: 10. The germline gives CDR1 SGHAT, CDR2 FQNNGV. This entry is derived from a study of OX40 agonist ivuxolimab in advanced cancers. Study summary: Patients were given ivuxolimab, an antibody that agonizes OX40 (CD134). Recorded diagnoses for dose-escalation patients were hepatocellular carcinoma, melanoma, renal cell or head and neck cancer. Study-wide results and caveats: The CD4+ and CD8+ T cells in the blood had expanded clonally by week 6 at 0.1 to 3.0 mg/kg.

The method was immunoSEQ multiplex PCR; TCRdb's version includes in-frame clones alone and lacks a portion of them. This table has 35,000 to 45,000 clones, around 89% appearing once. V gene TRBV11-2 combines with J gene TRBJ2-3, with TRBD2 matching over 7 bases. Here the sequenced sample was CD4+ or CD8+ T cells sorted from blood, taken in a trial of the OX40 agonist ivuxolimab. This TCR came from an adult with an advanced solid tumor such as melanoma, head and neck, liver or kidney cancer. CDR3 DNA: TGTGCCAGCAGCTTACCCCCGGTTAGCGGGTTCACAGATACGCAGTATTTT. As protein: CASSLPPVSGFTDTQYF.